This passage covers 29 T cell receptor beta chains from one sample sequenced in a study of siplizumab effects on memory and regulatory T cells. Only in-frame clones appear in the TCRdb table, and some are missing; sequencing was by immunoSEQ multiplex PCR. The repertoire holds some 97,000 clones, with about 94% as singletons. Sequences were obtained from non-Treg CD4+ T cells sorted from blood. The receptors come from a human donor in good health.

The chain has TRBV2 and TRBJ1-5, with unresolved D. The V gene lost 6 bases and the J gene lost 6 bases, with 12 bases spanning the gap. The CDR3 is 13 residues long. Germline-derived CDR1 and CDR2 are SNHLY and FYNNEI. The CDR3 DNA reads TGTGCCAGCAGGGGCAGTATGAGTCAGCCCCAGCATTTT. This translates into CASRGSMSQPQHF.

The gene calls are TRBV18 and TRBJ1-4; 7 bases agree with TRBD1. V lost 6 bases, J lost 8 bases, and 9 bases stayed unmatched. Germline V CDR1 and CDR2: KGHSH, LQKENI. This CDR3 has 14 amino acids. CDR3 DNA sequence: TGTGCCAGCTCCCGCTCAGGGGGTGGAGAAAAACTGTTTTTT. Its translation: CASSRSGGGEKLFF.

The rearrangement joins TRBV28 to TRBJ2-5, with 7 bases identical to TRBD2. The junction had 9 bases not matched to a gene; V was cut back by 8 bases and J by 0 bases. From germline, CDR1 is MDHEN and CDR2 SYDVKM. This CDR3 spans 15 amino acids. The CDR3 DNA sequence: TGTGCCAGCGGCCCCGTGGGGGGGTACCAAGAGACCCAGTACTTC. This translates into CASGPVGGYQETQYF.

The chain employs TRBV15 and TRBJ2-4; either TRBD1 or TRBD2 may supply D (5 bases each). The germline V gene has CDR1 LNHNV and CDR2 YYDKDF (reference sequence). This CDR3 is built from 14 residues. Between the trimmed V and J ends, which lost 4 bases and 8 bases, there was a span of 15 bases. CDR3 coding DNA: TGTGCCACCAGCAACCGCAGGGTGGGGGACATTCAGTACTTC. Amino acids: CATSNRRVGDIQYF.

V gene TRBV2 combines with J gene TRBJ2-5; TRBD2 aligns across 7 bases. Germline V gives CDR1 SNHLY, CDR2 FYNNEI. The CDR3 has 12 residues. V was clipped by 8 bases and J by 3 bases; unmatched bases: 3. The CDR3 region has the DNA TGTGCCAGCGGCCGGGGGGAAGAGACCCAGTACTTC. Its translation is CASGRGEETQYF.

The V and J genes are TRBV5-6 and TRBJ1-1, with D tentatively TRBD1 (6 bases). Trimming took 2 bases from V and 4 from J, leaving 9 bases between them. This CDR3 is built from 13 residues. Germline V gene lookup returns CDR1 SGHDT and CDR2 YYEEEE. CDR3 sequence reads: CASSFTGRTEAFF. The CDR3 DNA reads TGTGCCAGCAGCTTTACAGGGCGCACTGAAGCTTTCTTT.

The genes are TRBV11-3 and TRBJ1-1; D is unclear. The CDR3 extends over 13 amino acids. CDR1 is SGHNT and CDR2 is YENEEA in the germline V gene. Trimming left V 3 bases short and J 1 base short, with 6 bases between. For the CDR3, the DNA is TGTGCCAGCAGCTTTAGCAGGAACACTGAAGCTTTCTTT. It translates to CASSFSRNTEAFF.

This rearrangement joins TRBV6-5 to TRBJ1-1; 7 bases agree with TRBD1. Germline-derived CDR1 and CDR2 are MNHEY and SVGAGI. V shed 4 bases, J shed 2 bases, and the junction held 7 bases outside the gene matches. The CDR3 runs 15 residues. CDR3 amino acids: CASSSLGTANTEAFF. The CDR3 DNA reads TGTGCCAGCAGTTCCTTAGGGACAGCAAACACTGAAGCTTTCTTT.

V gene TRBV6-5 combines with J gene TRBJ1-1, with 10 bases lining up with TRBD1. J gave up 7 bases and V 11 bases, and 10 bases lay outside the gene matches. Germline-derived CDR1 and CDR2 are MNHEY and SVGAGI. The CDR3 is made up of 13 amino acids. The CDR3 spells CARRQGAYSEAFF. The CDR3, as DNA: TGTGCCCGAAGACAGGGGGCTTATAGTGAAGCTTTCTTT.

This chain links TRBV6-1 with TRBJ2-7; TRBD2 aligns across 9 bases. The CDR3 is 16 amino acids. The trim removed 0 bases at V and 3 bases at J, leaving 6 bases unmatched. In germline, CDR1 is MNHNS, CDR2 SASEGT. The CDR3: CASSEATLAGVYEQYF. CDR3 DNA sequence: TGTGCCAGCAGTGAAGCGACATTAGCGGGAGTCTACGAGCAGTACTTC.

The chain employs TRBV2 and TRBJ1-2, with 9 bases that match TRBD1. Germline V lookup: CDR1 SNHLY, CDR2 FYNNEI. The CDR3 contains 14 residues. V was clipped by 7 bases and J by 5 bases; unmatched bases: 8. The CDR3 sequence: CASTRQGVNYGYTF. The CDR3 bases are TGTGCCAGCACCCGACAGGGGGTTAATTATGGCTACACCTTC.

The chain joins TRBV19 to TRBJ1-4; D not certain. CDR3 size: 16 residues. The germline CDR1 and CDR2 sequences are LNHDA and SQIVND (reference sequence). V lost 4 bases to trimming and J lost 3 bases, with 15 bases between them. The DNA of the CDR3 is TGTGCCAGTAGTAGGCAACAGTCGCAACCTAATGAAAAACTGTTTTTT. Protein: CASSRQQSQPNEKLFF.

The chain combines TRBV6-1 with TRBJ2-4, with a tentative D call TRBD1 (6 bases). Germline-derived CDR1 and CDR2 are MNHNS and SASEGT. Deletions cut 5 bases from V and 7 bases from J, with 18 bases between. The CDR3 runs 15 residues. The CDR3 DNA reads as TGTGCCAGCAGTAAAAGGGGTCCGCAGGGGAACATTCAGTACTTC. Translated, it gives CASSKRGPQGNIQYF.

The table lists this clone with a few counts. V gene TRBV6-1 combines with J gene TRBJ1-1; D may be TRBD1 (6 bases). This CDR3 is 13 amino acids long. Trimming pared 3 bases from V and 3 bases from J, leaving 8 bases between. Germline V gene lookup returns CDR1 MNHNS and CDR2 SASEGT. The CDR3: CASSDRGDTEAFF. Written as DNA, the CDR3 is TGTGCCAGCAGTGACAGGGGAGACACTGAAGCTTTCTTT.

The chain has TRBV30 and TRBJ1-1, with TRBD1 as a possible D gene (6 bases). The germline V gene encodes CDR1 GTSNPN and CDR2 SVGIG (reference sequence). The CDR3 totals 13 residues. Between the trimmed V and J ends, which lost 0 bases and 7 bases, there was a span of 12 bases. This chain's CDR3 is CAWSVRQEREAFF. CDR3 nucleotides: TGTGCCTGGAGTGTACGACAGGAACGTGAAGCTTTCTTT.

The chain carries TRBV15 and TRBJ2-5; no firm D call. In germline, CDR1 is LNHNV, CDR2 YYDKDF (reference sequence). The CDR3 sequence is 12 residues long. Trimming cost V 1 base and J 5 bases, with 5 bases left between them. For the CDR3, the DNA is TGTGCCACCAGCAGAGCGGTTGAGACCCAGTACTTC. This encodes CATSRAVETQYF.

The V call is TRBV19, the J call TRBJ1-1; no clear D gene. Trimming removed 3 bases at V and 1 base at J, with 6 bases between. Germline V gene data show CDR1 as LNHDA and CDR2 as SQIVND (reference sequence). This CDR3 has 13 residues. CDR3 DNA: TGTGCCAGTAGTATGGATCGGAACACTGAAGCTTTCTTT. Protein sequence: CASSMDRNTEAFF. The full variable domain, with the rest looked up from reference TRBV19 and TRBJ1-1, is DGGITQSPKYLFRKEGQNVTLSCEQNLNHDAMYWYRQDPGQGLRLIYYSQIVNDFQKGDIAEGYSVSREKKESFPLTVTSAQKNPTAFYLCASSMDRNTEAFFGQGTRLTVV.

Only one count was recorded for this clone. V usage is TRBV7-3 and J usage is TRBJ2-2; possible D gene TRBD2, 5 bases. Germline V CDR1 and CDR2: SGHTA, FQGTGA. The CDR3 is made up of 14 amino acids. V was trimmed by 6 bases and J by 4 bases, leaving 12 bases between them. The CDR3 sequence is CASRYSRGTGELFF. The CDR3 nucleotides are TGTGCCAGCAGATATAGTCGGGGCACCGGGGAGCTGTTTTTT.

The chain uses TRBV5-8 and TRBJ2-3; no reliable D call. V lost 3 bases and J 2 bases, leaving 7 bases between the germline ends. Looked up from germline, CDR1 is SGHTS and CDR2 is YDEGEE. The CDR3 is 13 residues long. CDR3 nucleotide sequence: TGTGCCAGCAGCTACAGATACACAGATACGCAGTATTTT. Its protein is CASSYRYTDTQYF. Filled out from reference TRBV5-8 and TRBJ2-3, the complete variable domain reads EAGVTQSPTHLIKTRGQQATLRCSPISGHTSVYWYQQALGLGLQFLLWYDEGEERNRGNFPPRFSGRQFPNYSSELNVNALELEDSALYLCASSYRYTDTQYFGPGTRLTVL.

This clone showed up just a few times. The chain is built from TRBV7-9 and TRBJ1-1, with D hard to call. Per germline, CDR1 SEHNR and CDR2 FQNEAQ (reference sequence). The CDR3 covers 12 residues. V dropped 4 bases and J dropped 11 bases, with 14 bases sitting between them. For the CDR3, the DNA is TGTGCCAGCAGCTCGGGTCCACAGCGGGCTTTCTTT. Translated: CASSSGPQRAFF.

V gene TRBV5-1 combines with J gene TRBJ2-7; either TRBD1 or TRBD2 may fit D (5 bases each). Deletions cut 4 bases from V and 5 bases from J, with 19 bases between. Germline loops: CDR1 SGHRS, CDR2 YFSETQ. This CDR3 is 15 amino acids long. Written as DNA, the CDR3 is TGCGCCAGCAGCGGGGTTGGGGGTATATCGGACGAGCAGTACTTC. Encoded protein: CASSGVGGISDEQYF.

This chain uses TRBV14 with TRBJ2-1; 10 bases are shared with TRBD2. V dropped 2 bases and J dropped 1; count of bases not matched to a gene: 11. CDR1 is SGHDN, CDR2 FVKESK, per germline. The CDR3 spans 19 residues. CDR3 nucleotides: TGTGCCAGCAGCCAACGTCACCCTAGCGGGAGTAGGTCCTACAATGAGCAGTTCTTC. It yields the protein CASSQRHPSGSRSYNEQFF.

This clone was counted a few times. The V call is TRBV5-1, the J call TRBJ1-1, with D perhaps TRBD1 (5 bases). The CDR3 contains 14 residues. Per germline, CDR1 SGHRS and CDR2 YFSETQ. Trimming shortened V by 3 bases and J by 0 bases, and 9 bases separated the two germline ends. The CDR3 sequence is CASSYGGMNTEAFF. For the CDR3, the DNA is TGCGCCAGCAGCTATGGGGGGATGAACACTGAAGCTTTCTTT.

The chain has TRBV9 and TRBJ2-3, with 7 bases identical to TRBD2. Unmatched junction bases numbered 12, after V lost 6 bases and J lost 2 bases. CDR3 length: 16 residues. The germline V gene has CDR1 SGDLS and CDR2 YYNGEE. The DNA for the CDR3 is TGTGCCAGCAACATCGACCCGGGACTATCCACAGATACGCAGTATTTT. This gives the protein CASNIDPGLSTDTQYF. Complete variable domain (other parts from reference TRBV9 and TRBJ2-3): DSGVTQTPKHLITATGQRVTLRCSPRSGDLSVYWYQQSLDQGLQFLIQYYNGEERAKGNILERFSAQQFPDLHSELNLSSLELGDSALYFCASNIDPGLSTDTQYFGPGTRLTVL.

Written as DNA, the CDR3 is TGCGCCAGCAGCCGAGAATGGGGGGGGCGGAATGAAAAACTGTTTTTT. Amino acids: CASSREWGGRNEKLFF. The J gene is TRBJ1-4, the V gene TRBV4-1; D possibly corresponds to TRBD1 (6 bases). Trimming pared 4 bases from V and 5 bases from J, leaving 17 bases between. Germline CDR1 reads MGHRA; CDR2 reads YSYEKL. The CDR3 extends over 16 amino acids.

This clone was detected once. In DNA form, the CDR3 reads TGTGCCAGCAAACCGGGACTAGCGGGAGCCGCGACCCAGTACTTC. Translated: CASKPGLAGAATQYF. The V call is TRBV28, the J call TRBJ2-5; TRBD2 matches 14 bases. Germline CDR1 MDHEN, CDR2 SYDVKM. J lost 7 bases, V lost 7 bases, and 8 bases had no gene match. The CDR3 is made up of 15 amino acids.

The chain carries TRBV9 and TRBJ2-2; D remains unclear. The CDR3 length is 14 residues. CDR1 and CDR2 (germline): SGDLS, YYNGEE. Trimming cost V 0 bases and J 0 bases, with 3 bases left between them. The CDR3 DNA follows: TGTGCCAGCAGCGTAGCGCCGAACACCGGGGAGCTGTTTTTT. It specifies CASSVAPNTGELFF.

Only a few counts were recorded for this clone. V and J are TRBV9 and TRBJ2-1; TRBD2 agrees at 11 bases. In germline, CDR1 is SGDLS, CDR2 YYNGEE. The CDR3 is 20 residues long. V lost 4 bases and J lost 6; bases outside the gene matches: 21. The CDR3 sequence is CASSRSGTSGLGRGGNEQFF. The CDR3 coding sequence is TGTGCCAGCAGCCGCTCCGGGACTAGCGGCCTAGGGAGAGGTGGCAATGAGCAGTTCTTC.

CDR3 sequence: CATSYQGAGNTIYF. Written as DNA, the CDR3 is TGTGCCACCTCATATCAGGGGGCGGGAAACACCATATATTTT. The chain links TRBV6-1 to TRBJ1-3; TRBD1 matches 8 bases. This CDR3 contains 14 residues. CDR1 is MNHNS, CDR2 SASEGT, per germline. The trim removed 10 bases at V and 4 bases at J, leaving 9 bases unmatched.